This T cell receptor beta chain was observed in a study of shared clonotypes between healthy human individuals. Across the study: Three CD4 naive, three CD4 memory, two CD8 naive and one CD8 memory plate were used per donor.

Some clones are missing from TCRdb's copy, which holds only in-frame ones; the method was immunoSEQ multiplex PCR. The data hold more than 2 million clones, with over 85% observed a single time. Study-level results: Estimated richness values were generally larger in naive subsets than in memory subsets. Rarefaction showed sorted-subset sequencing was incomplete despite large depth. It was anticipated that sequencing depth would influence how many clonotypes donors shared.

CDR3 length: 17 residues. CDR1 is MNHEY and CDR2 is SMNVEV in the germline V gene (reference sequence). The V end lost 6 bases, the J end lost 6 bases, and 24 bases lay between the germline ends. Terminally differentiated effector memory CD45RA+ cells were excluded from the naive CD8 cells, which were CD45RO-negative and positively selected for CCR7. As regards this clone: What it binds is not known.

J is TRBJ2-1 and V is TRBV27; weak D call: TRBD2 (6 bases). The clonotype comes from a man in his late teens or twenties in good health. Material for sequencing was naive CD8+ T cells sorted from blood. The DNA for the CDR3 is TGTGCCAGCAGACCCGGAACTAGCAGTTGGATGATCAATGAGCAGTTCTTC. Protein sequence: CASRPGTSSWMINEQFF.